The T cell receptor (beta chain) described here comes from a study of shared clonotypes between healthy human individuals. Study-wide results and caveats: In this cohort, only blood was sampled, and tissue repertoires likely differ. Sharing of clonotypes among donors was expected to vary with sequencing depth.

It was into CD45RA+ naive and CD45RA-negative memory subsets that the CD4+ cells were split. Sequencing used immunoSEQ multiplex PCR; TCRdb keeps in-frame clones, though not all of them. This table holds roughly 200,000 clones, approximately 61% found once. V lost 5 bases, J lost 2 bases, and 22 bases lay in between. The CDR3 length is 17 residues. Looked up from germline, CDR1 is SGHTA and CDR2 is FQGNSA. For this clone: Its antigen is as yet unknown.

The chain carries TRBV7-2 and TRBJ2-7, with a possible D match to TRBD1 (6 bases). The sequence derives from a man under 40 in good health. Sequences were obtained from memory CD4+ T cells sorted from blood. The subset was: CD45RA-negative fraction. The CDR3 here is CASSRFQTGTLTYEQYF. In DNA, the CDR3 is TGTGCCAGCAGCAGATTTCAGACCGGGACACTTACCTACGAGCAGTACTTC.